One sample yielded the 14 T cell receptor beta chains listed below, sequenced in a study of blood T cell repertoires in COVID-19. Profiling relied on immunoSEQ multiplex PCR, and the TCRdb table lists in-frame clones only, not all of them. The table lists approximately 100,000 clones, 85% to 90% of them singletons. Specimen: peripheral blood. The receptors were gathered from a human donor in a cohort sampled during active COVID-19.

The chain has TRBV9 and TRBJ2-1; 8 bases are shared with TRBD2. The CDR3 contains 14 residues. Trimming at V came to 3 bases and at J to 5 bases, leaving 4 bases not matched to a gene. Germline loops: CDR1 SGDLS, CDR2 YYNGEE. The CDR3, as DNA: TGTGCCAGCAGCGCGGGACTAGTCCACAATGAGCAGTTCTTC. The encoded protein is CASSAGLVHNEQFF.

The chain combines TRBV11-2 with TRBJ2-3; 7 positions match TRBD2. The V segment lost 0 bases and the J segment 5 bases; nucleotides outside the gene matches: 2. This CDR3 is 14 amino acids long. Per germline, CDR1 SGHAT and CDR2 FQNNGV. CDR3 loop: CASSLDRGVDTQYF. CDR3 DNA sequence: TGTGCCAGCAGCTTAGATCGGGGGGTAGATACGCAGTATTTT.

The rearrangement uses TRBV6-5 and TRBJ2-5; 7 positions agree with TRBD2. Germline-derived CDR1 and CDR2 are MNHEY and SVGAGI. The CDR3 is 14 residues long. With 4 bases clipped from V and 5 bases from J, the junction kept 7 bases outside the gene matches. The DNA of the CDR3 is TGTGCCAGCAGTTGGGGGGGGGTGCGGGAGACCCAGTACTTC. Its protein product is CASSWGGVRETQYF.

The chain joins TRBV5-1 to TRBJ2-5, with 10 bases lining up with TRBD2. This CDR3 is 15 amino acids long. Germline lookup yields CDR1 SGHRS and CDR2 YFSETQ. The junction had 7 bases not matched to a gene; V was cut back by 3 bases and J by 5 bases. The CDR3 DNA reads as TGCGCCAGCAGCTCCTTAGCGGGGGGTAGGGAGACCCAGTACTTC. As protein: CASSSLAGGRETQYF.

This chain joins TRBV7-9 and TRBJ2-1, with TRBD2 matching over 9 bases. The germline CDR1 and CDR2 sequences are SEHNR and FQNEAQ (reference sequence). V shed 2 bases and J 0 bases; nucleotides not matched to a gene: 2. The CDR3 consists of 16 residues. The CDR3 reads CASSLRREGSYNEQFF. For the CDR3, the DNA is TGTGCCAGCAGCTTACGGCGGGAGGGCTCCTACAATGAGCAGTTCTTC.

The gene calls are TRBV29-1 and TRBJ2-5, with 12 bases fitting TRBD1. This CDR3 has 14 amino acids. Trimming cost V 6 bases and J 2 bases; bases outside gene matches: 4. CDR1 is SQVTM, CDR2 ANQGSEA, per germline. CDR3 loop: CSVRDRGRQETQYF. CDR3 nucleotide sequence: TGCAGCGTCCGGGACAGGGGGCGGCAAGAGACCCAGTACTTC.

The CDR3 bases are TGTGCCAGCAGCTTAGAAAGCGGCTACAATGAGCAGTTCTTC. Protein: CASSLESGYNEQFF. V usage is TRBV7-2 and J usage is TRBJ2-1; D is possibly TRBD2 (5 bases). Germline CDR1 reads SGHTA; CDR2 reads FQGNSA. The CDR3 covers 14 residues. V gave up 1 base and J gave up 3 bases, with 7 bases separating them.

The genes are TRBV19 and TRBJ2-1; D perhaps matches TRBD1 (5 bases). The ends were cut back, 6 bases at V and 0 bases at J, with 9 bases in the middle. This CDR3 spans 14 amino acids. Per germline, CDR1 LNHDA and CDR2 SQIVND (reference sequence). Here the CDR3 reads CASRDDSSYNEQFF. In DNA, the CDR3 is TGTGCCAGTAGGGACGACAGCTCCTACAATGAGCAGTTCTTC.

The CDR3 DNA reads as TGTGCCTGGAGTGGACTAGCATGGGAGACCCAGTACTTC. Amino acids: CAWSGLAWETQYF. The chain recombines TRBV30 with TRBJ2-5; TRBD2 matches 7 bases. Germline loops: CDR1 GTSNPN, CDR2 SVGIG (reference sequence). V lost 1 base, J lost 5 bases, and 4 bases stayed unmatched. CDR3 length: 13 amino acids.

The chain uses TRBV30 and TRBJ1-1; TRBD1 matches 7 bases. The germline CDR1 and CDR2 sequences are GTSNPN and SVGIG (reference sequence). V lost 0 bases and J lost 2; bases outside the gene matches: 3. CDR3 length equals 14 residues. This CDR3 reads CAWSVGGGNTEAFF. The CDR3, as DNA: TGTGCCTGGAGTGTAGGGGGCGGTAACACTGAAGCTTTCTTT. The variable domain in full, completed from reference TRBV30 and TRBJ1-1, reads SQTIHQWPATLVQPVGSPLSLECTVEGTSNPNLYWYRQAAGRGLQLLFYSVGIGQISSEVPQNLSASRPQDRQFILSSKKLLLSDSGFYLCAWSVGGGNTEAFFGQGTRLTVV.

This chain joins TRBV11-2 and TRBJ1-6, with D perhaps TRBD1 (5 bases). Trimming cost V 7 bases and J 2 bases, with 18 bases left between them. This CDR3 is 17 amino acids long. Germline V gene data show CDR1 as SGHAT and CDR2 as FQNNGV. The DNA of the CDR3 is TGTGCCAGCACCCGGACAACCCCAGACCCCTATAATTCACCCCTCCACTTT. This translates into CASTRTTPDPYNSPLHF. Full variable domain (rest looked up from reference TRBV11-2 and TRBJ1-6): EAGVAQSPRYKIIEKRQSVAFWCNPISGHATLYWYQQILGQGPKLLIQFQNNGVVDDSQLPKDRFSAERLKGVDSTLKIQPAKLEDSAVYLCASTRTTPDPYNSPLHFGNGTRLTVT.

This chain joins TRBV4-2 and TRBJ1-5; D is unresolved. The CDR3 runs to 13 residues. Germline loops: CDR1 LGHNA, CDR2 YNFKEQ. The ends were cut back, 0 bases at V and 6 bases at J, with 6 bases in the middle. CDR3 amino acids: CASSQDMSQPQHF. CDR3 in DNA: TGTGCCAGCAGCCAAGATATGAGTCAGCCCCAGCATTTT.

The CDR3: CASSPPTQGDNQPQHF. CDR3 in DNA: TGTGCCAGCTCACCACCAACACAGGGGGACAATCAGCCCCAGCATTTT. The gene calls are TRBV18 and TRBJ1-5, with 8 nucleotides matching TRBD1. The V segment lost 0 bases and the J segment 3 bases; nucleotides outside the gene matches: 4. The V gene's germline CDR1 is KGHSH and CDR2 LQKENI. There are 16 residues in the CDR3.

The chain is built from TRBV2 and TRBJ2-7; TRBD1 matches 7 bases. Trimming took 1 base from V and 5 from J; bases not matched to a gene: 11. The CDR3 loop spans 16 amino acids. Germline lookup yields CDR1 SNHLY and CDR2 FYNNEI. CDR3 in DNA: TGTGCCAGCAGTGAAGAAGTCTGGACAGGTTTCAACGAGCAGTACTTC. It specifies CASSEEVWTGFNEQYF.